The 19 T cell receptor beta chains listed next were all sequenced from one sample in a study of tumor and adjacent non-tumor tissue in lung cancer. The template was RNA from unsorted bulk tissue. The library came from three nested PCR rounds adapted from ARM-PCR protocols. MiXCR was run by TCRdb on the multiplex PCR reads, yielding one entry per CDR3 protein. The data show 65,000 to 90,000 distinct CDR3 sequences, with roughly 76% seen just once and about an eighth held by the top ten. The specimen was lung tumor tissue. These TCRs come from a woman aged 45-60 years with non-small cell lung cancer.

About this clonotype itself: At one boundary the junction diverges from the germline segment, which might be a read error. This chain connects TRBV29-1 to TRBJ2-1, with TRBD1 matching 10 bases. Germline values: CDR1 SQVTM, CDR2 ANQGSEA. There are 11 residues in the CDR3. CDR3 loop: CSVVPGQGTLF. The CDR3 nucleotides read TGCAGCGTCGTCCCGGGACAGGGGACCCTCTTC.

This rearrangement joins TRBV6-1 to TRBJ2-3; weak D call: TRBD1 (5 bases). The CDR3 loop spans 15 amino acids. Looked up from germline, CDR1 is MNHNS and CDR2 is SASEGT. CDR3 protein: CISSEWGLLSDTQYF. The CDR3 DNA follows: TGTATCAGCAGTGAATGGGGCTTGCTTTCAGATACGCAGTATTTT.

Turning to this clonotype: At one end, the junction sequence differs from germline, possibly due to a read error. V is TRBV6-1 and J is TRBJ1-2; D remains ambiguous. The CDR3 runs to 14 residues. Per germline, CDR1 MNHNS and CDR2 SASEGT. This CDR3 is CASSERTSRYGYTF. Written as DNA, the CDR3 is TGCGCCAGCAGTGAACGGACCAGCAGATATGGCTACACCTTC.

The chain links TRBV29-1 to TRBJ2-5, with D tentatively TRBD2 (5 bases). V lost 3 bases and J lost 8, with 19 bases in between. Germline V gene sequence: CDR1 SQVTM, CDR2 ANQGSEA. The CDR3 spans 14 residues. The CDR3 sequence: CSVESKEDWHTQYF. In DNA, the CDR3 is TGCAGCGTTGAGAGTAAGGAGGATTGGCATACCCAGTACTTC.

A word on this clonotype: A junction end diverges from the germline sequence, so it may reflect a read error. This chain uses TRBV5-6 with TRBJ1-1; D unclear. CDR3 length: 13 amino acids. Germline CDR1 and CDR2: SGHDT and YYEEEE. The CDR3 sequence is CASSLPGNTDAFF. For the CDR3, the DNA is TGTGCCAGCAGCCTGCCCGGGAACACTGATGCTTTCTTT.

Details on this clonotype: A junction end diverges from the germline sequence, so it may reflect a read error. V and J are TRBV4-1 and TRBJ1-1; perhaps TRBD1 as D (6 bases). Germline lookup yields CDR1 MGHRA and CDR2 YSYEKL. The CDR3 has 16 residues. The CDR3 DNA sequence: TGCGCCAGCAACCAAGATCGTTACAGGGCGGACACTGAAGTTTTCTTT. Translated: CASNQDRYRADTEVFF.

This clonotype was recorded many times. The rearrangement links TRBV4-1 to TRBJ2-1; possible D gene TRBD2, 6 bases. V lost 3 bases and J lost 8, with 23 bases in between. The CDR3 totals 17 residues. Per the germline V gene, CDR1 is MGHRA and CDR2 is YSYEKL. CDR3 in DNA: TGCGCCAGCAGCCACCCCTGGGACTTATTGCGTTTGCATGAGCAGTTCTTC. Amino acids: CASSHPWDLLRLHEQFF.

The V and J genes are TRBV6-6 and TRBJ2-1; D perhaps matches TRBD2 (6 bases). This CDR3 region has 16 residues. Germline CDR1 MNHNY, CDR2 SVGAGI (reference sequence). Trimming removed 8 bases from V and 8 bases from J, with 25 bases in between. In DNA, the CDR3 is TGTGCCAGCGCCGGGCCTAGCGATGTTTCTGTCCATGAGCAGTTCTTC. It codes for CASAGPSDVSVHEQFF.

The chain carries TRBV10-2 and TRBJ2-5, with D unclear. With 5 bases removed from V and 8 bases from J, the gap between germline ends came to 9 bases. The germline CDR1 and CDR2 sequences are WSHSY and SAAADI. The CDR3 spans 11 residues. The chain's CDR3 is CASSHGDTQYF. CDR3 DNA: TGCGCCAGCAGTCATGGGGATACCCAGTACTTC.

On this clonotype: The junction departs from the called germline gene at one end, perhaps through a read error. The V and J genes are TRBV11-1 and TRBJ1-1; D unresolved. The CDR3 is 15 residues long. Germline CDR1 SGHAT, CDR2 FQDESV (reference sequence). The CDR3 bases are TGTGCCGGCAGCTTAGATATCGGGGAGGGCACTAAAGCTTTCTTT. This encodes CAGSLDIGEGTKAFF.

As concerns this clonotype: The junction differs from germline at one of its ends, possibly a read error. The genes are TRBV6-1 and TRBJ2-1; no clear D gene. Germline CDR1 reads MNHNS; CDR2 reads SASEGT. This CDR3 region has 14 residues. Here the CDR3 DNA reads TGTGCCATCAAACCGACTCTCTCCTACAATGAGAAGCTCTTC. It yields the protein CAIKPTLSYNEKLF.

On this clonotype itself: The junction departs from the called germline gene at one end, perhaps through a read error. The chain recombines TRBV29-1 with TRBJ1-3; no definite D call. The CDR3 contains 13 residues. Germline CDR1 and CDR2: SQVTM and ANQGSEA. The CDR3 here is CSVWTDSRNTIHF. The CDR3 bases are TGCAGTGTTTGGACGGACTCTAGAAACACCATACATTTT.

This clonotype was detected only once. This chain links TRBV20-1 with TRBJ2-3; tentative D call: TRBD2 (5 bases). The CDR3 sequence is 15 residues long. Germline lookup yields CDR1 DFQATT and CDR2 SNEGSKA (reference sequence). The V end lost 0 bases, the J end lost 5 bases, and 15 bases lay between the germline ends. The CDR3 reads CSARDLSGGIDTQYF. The CDR3 nucleotides are TGCAGTGCTAGAGATCTTTCAGGAGGCATAGATACGCAGTATTTT.

As for this clonotype: One junction end disagrees with the germline gene, perhaps due to a read error. This chain links TRBV4-1 with TRBJ2-1, with D unclear. This CDR3 is 16 amino acids long. Germline V gene lookup returns CDR1 MGHRA and CDR2 YSYEKL. CDR3 sequence reads: CASSQDPSESYNVQFF. DNA of the CDR3: TGCGCCAGCAGCCAAGATCCCAGTGAATCCTACAATGTGCAGTTCTTC.

The gene calls are TRBV6-5 and TRBJ2-5, with D tentatively TRBD1 (6 bases). Trimming removed 5 bases from V and 2 bases from J, with 18 bases in between. Germline CDR1 and CDR2: MNHEY and SVGAGI. CDR3 length: 16 amino acids. This CDR3 is CASSQSVQGLQETQYF. CDR3 DNA: TGTGCCAGCAGTCAATCCGTACAGGGCCTTCAAGAGACCCAGTACTTC.

The rearrangement joins TRBV11-1 to TRBJ2-7; D uncertain. This CDR3 contains 13 residues. V shed 6 bases and J shed 6 bases, with 15 bases lying between them. Germline V gives CDR1 SGHAT, CDR2 FQDESV (reference sequence). This CDR3 is CASSPPGECEQYF. The DNA of the CDR3 is TGTGCCAGCAGTCCCCCCGGCGAGTGCGAGCAGTACTTC.

Turning to this clonotype: Since no conserved phenylalanine or tryptophan closes the CDR3, a read error is the likely cause. The limits of the CDR3 on the DNA are not certain, so only TCRdb's listed CDR3 is given. The CDR3: CASSSVAESTDTQYS. V usage is TRBV12-3 or TRBV12-4 and J usage is TRBJ2-3; the table names TRBD2, a call not compared with the DNA. Ends included, the CDR3 has 15 residues.

To note about this clonotype: The junction departs from germline at one end; a sequencing error may be responsible. The CDR3 region is CASSGVGDLDTHYF. The CDR3 DNA reads as TGTGCCAGCAGTGGAGTCGGGGATCTGGATACGCATTATTTT. The genes are TRBV6-1 and TRBJ2-3, with D tentatively TRBD2 (5 bases). Germline V gene sequence: CDR1 MNHNS, CDR2 SASEGT. There are 14 residues in the CDR3.

A note on this clonotype: Its ends do not fully match the called genes, so a read error is possible. The chain couples TRBV11-2 to TRBJ2-1; 9 bases match TRBD2. The germline gives CDR1 SGHAT, CDR2 FQNNGV. The CDR3 covers 16 residues. CDR3 region: CDSSFARLAAYNEQFF. CDR3 DNA sequence: TGTGACAGCAGCTTCGCCCGACTAGCGGCCTACAATGAGCAATTCTTC.